The sequence of this TCR beta chain was determined in a study of T cells in Graves' hyperthyroidism and ophthalmopathy. Study-level information: Staff took peripheral blood when the initial diagnosis was made, before any treatment began.

Regions amplified from RNA transcripts were the TCR beta CDR3 regions. The HTBI primer set was used in a first-round RT-PCR of the TCR CDR3. In TCRdb, the multiplex PCR reads were re-called with MiXCR into one record per CDR3 protein. Among 300,000 to 400,000 distinct CDR3 sequences listed, around 13% were seen once. The length of the CDR3 is 15 residues. In germline, CDR1 is SGHDT, CDR2 YYEEEE. The authors obtained PBMCs from roughly 9.7 ml of fresh peripheral blood. Comment on this clonotype: This may come from a read error, since a much larger clone is one base off.

The TCR originated in a woman aged 25 to 39 with Graves' hyperthyroidism. The chain has TRBV5-6 and TRBJ2-7; 9 nucleotides line up with TRBD2. Sample: blood. CDR3 in DNA: TGTGCCAGCAGCTTGTATGCGGGAGGGCTCTACGAGCGGTACTTC. Protein product: CASSLYAGGLYERYF.